The present entry profiles one T cell receptor (beta chain) with its context. This specimen comes from a study of control samples from healthy donors and cancer patients. Method: immunoSEQ multiplex PCR; TCRdb's copy keeps in-frame clones and lacks some. The data contain about 100,000 clones, about 90% of them singletons. Germline values: CDR1 SGHNT, CDR2 YYREEE (reference sequence). The CDR3 is made up of 12 amino acids. V shed 4 bases and J shed 7 bases, with 9 bases lying between them. The sample taken for sequencing was blood. The rearrangement links TRBV5-4 to TRBJ1-5; D remains unclear. The receptor comes from a woman aged 45-60 years in good health. The CDR3 DNA is TGTGCCAGCAGCGAACCAGGCCAGCCCCAGCATTTT. It translates to CASSEPGQPQHF.